The entry that follows covers one TCR beta chain sequence. Its specificity is unknown. Mismatch with germline at one junction end may stem from a read error. MiXCR was run by TCRdb on the 5' RACE reads, yielding one entry per CDR3 protein. The sample carries hundreds of thousands of distinct CDR3 sequences, about 17% recorded once. CDR1 and CDR2 from the germline V gene are MNHEY and SVGAGI. This CDR3 has 14 residues. The record originates from a study of T cells after yellow fever vaccination. Across the study: In the case of low-cell-number fractions, SMART-Seq v4 Ultra Low Input was used for preparation. Study-wide points: The CD4 and CD8 compartments had a small share of their clonotypes in common.

The specimen was PBMCs, collected before the yellow fever booster vaccination. V and J are TRBV6-5 and TRBJ2-2; 7 bases agree with TRBD2. The receptor's source is a man aged 18 to 30 who received the YFV17D yellow fever vaccine. The CDR3: CASSTSENTGEMFF. The CDR3 DNA sequence: TGTGCCAGCAGCACTAGCGAGAACACCGGGGAGATGTTTTTT.